The 22 T cell receptor beta chains in this list originate from one sample, sequenced in a study of OX40 agonist ivuxolimab in advanced cancers. The table came from immunoSEQ multiplex PCR; TCRdb's copy has only in-frame clones and leaves some out. The sample contains about 50,000 clones, 70% to 80% of which appear only once. This material consisted of CD4+ or CD8+ T cells sorted from blood, taken in a trial of the OX40 agonist ivuxolimab. All receptors derive from an adult with an advanced solid tumor such as melanoma, head and neck, liver or kidney cancer.

The genes are TRBV18 and TRBJ2-3, with 7 positions matching TRBD1. The CDR3 extends over 15 amino acids. The V gene's germline CDR1 is KGHSH and CDR2 LQKENI. V was clipped by 5 bases and J by 1 base; unmatched bases: 6. Here the CDR3 reads CASSGRDRRTDTQYF. The CDR3 region has the DNA TGTGCCAGCTCAGGCCGGGACAGACGCACAGATACGCAGTATTTT.

This rearrangement joins TRBV7-2 to TRBJ2-5; D might be TRBD2 (6 bases). CDR3 size: 17 residues. CDR1 is SGHTA and CDR2 is FQGNSA in the germline V gene. The V end lost 1 base, the J end lost 2 bases, and 17 bases lay between the germline ends. CDR3 loop: CASSLEGRLALQETQYF. DNA of the CDR3: TGTGCCAGCAGCTTAGAGGGGCGGCTAGCGCTGCAAGAGACCCAGTACTTC.

This chain uses TRBV18 with TRBJ2-3; TRBD2 might be the D (6 bases). The germline V gene encodes CDR1 KGHSH and CDR2 LQKENI. Between the trimmed V and J ends, which lost 5 bases and 2 bases, there was a span of 11 bases. The CDR3 runs 14 residues. CDR3 sequence reads: CASSASGLTDTQYF. CDR3 bases: TGTGCCAGCTCAGCCTCGGGACTCACAGATACGCAGTATTTT. Complete variable domain (other parts from reference TRBV18 and TRBJ2-3): NAGVMQNPRHLVRRRGQEARLRCSPMKGHSHVYWYRQLPEEGLKFMVYLQKENIIDESGMPKERFSAEFPKEGPSILRIQQVVRGDSAAYFCASSASGLTDTQYFGPGTRLTVL.

The V gene is TRBV25-1, the J gene TRBJ1-6; perhaps TRBD1 as D (6 bases). V shed 4 bases and J shed 4 bases, with 8 bases lying between them. The CDR3 sequence is 14 residues long. The germline V gene has CDR1 MGHDK and CDR2 SYGVNS. In DNA form, the CDR3 reads TGTGCCAGCAGTGTCAGGGGTTATAATTCACCCCTCCACTTT. Translation: CASSVRGYNSPLHF.

This sequence joins TRBV10-3 and TRBJ1-1; 9 nucleotides agree with TRBD1. CDR3 length: 15 amino acids. CDR1 is ENHRY and CDR2 is SYGVKD in the germline V gene. After removal of 5 bases from V and 5 bases from J, the junction contained 9 bases not matched to a gene. DNA for the CDR3: TGTGCCATCAGTCCCCAGGACAGGGGAGGGACTGAAGCTTTCTTT. Residues: CAISPQDRGGTEAFF.

The chain joins TRBV27 to TRBJ2-2; 10 bases line up with TRBD2. CDR3 length: 19 amino acids. V trimming: 0 bases; J trimming: 0 bases; junction bases outside the gene matches: 7. Germline loops: CDR1 MNHEY, CDR2 SMNVEV (reference sequence). The CDR3 coding sequence is TGTGCCAGCAGTTTATCTGTCGCTAGCGGGAGAGCGAACACCGGGGAGCTGTTTTTT. Protein: CASSLSVASGRANTGELFF.

This clone showed up just a few times. This chain uses TRBV5-4 with TRBJ2-1, with 7 bases matching TRBD1. The CDR3 length is 13 residues. Germline V gene lookup returns CDR1 SGHNT and CDR2 YYREEE (reference sequence). J was trimmed by 8 bases and V by 4 bases; bases with no gene match: 6. In DNA, the CDR3 is TGTGCCAGCAGCAGGACAGGCTGGGATGAGCAGTTCTTC. As protein: CASSRTGWDEQFF.

This clone was seen once. The chain combines TRBV28 with TRBJ1-1, with no clear D. The germline V gene encodes CDR1 MDHEN and CDR2 SYDVKM. V dropped 2 bases and J dropped 7 bases, with 11 bases sitting between them. This CDR3 is 13 amino acids long. The CDR3 reads CASSLDGSNEAFF. In DNA, the CDR3 is TGTGCCAGCAGTTTAGATGGGTCAAATGAAGCTTTCTTT.

The chain has TRBV7-9 and TRBJ2-5; D possibly corresponds to TRBD1 (6 bases). CDR3 size: 16 residues. Per the germline V gene, CDR1 is SEHNR and CDR2 is FQNEAQ (reference sequence). The ends were cut back, 2 bases at V and 4 bases at J, with 17 bases in the middle. The CDR3 DNA is TGTGCCAGCAGCTTATGGCAGGGGAGAATCGGAGAGACCCAGTACTTC. Protein: CASSLWQGRIGETQYF.

This sequence joins TRBV18 and TRBJ2-7, with 11 bases that match TRBD2. There are 14 residues in the CDR3. Trimming took 3 bases from V and 5 from J; bases not matched to a gene: 3. The germline gives CDR1 KGHSH, CDR2 LQKENI. CDR3 DNA: TGTGCCAGCTCACCCCCGGGACTAGCGGACGAGCAGTACTTC. It is translated as CASSPPGLADEQYF.

V is TRBV18 and J is TRBJ2-1, with 12 bases that match TRBD2. This CDR3 region has 17 residues. The germline V gene has CDR1 KGHSH and CDR2 LQKENI. Trimming removed 3 bases from V and 2 bases from J; junction bases left unmatched: 5. The CDR3 loop is CASSPPSGRGPYNEQFF. In nucleotides, the CDR3 is TGTGCCAGCTCACCTCCTAGCGGGAGGGGTCCCTACAATGAGCAGTTCTTC.

The CDR3, as DNA: TGTGCCAGCAGTAACGGAGGGACGGTGAACACCGGGGAGCTGTTTTTT. It is translated as CASSNGGTVNTGELFF. The chain couples TRBV11-2 to TRBJ2-2, with a tentative D call TRBD2 (6 bases). Trimming stripped 6 bases from V and 1 base from J, with 15 bases between. Germline V gene data show CDR1 as SGHAT and CDR2 as FQNNGV. The CDR3 runs to 16 residues.

The chain is built from TRBV29-1 and TRBJ2-3; TRBD2 agrees at 10 bases. Germline CDR1 SQVTM, CDR2 ANQGSEA. J was trimmed by 4 bases and V by 7 bases; bases with no gene match: 8. This CDR3 comprises 14 residues. Here the CDR3 DNA reads TGCAGCGCCACCGGGACTAGCGCCCCAGATACGCAGTATTTT. Translated: CSATGTSAPDTQYF.

This chain connects TRBV2 to TRBJ2-5, with 10 positions matching TRBD2. Germline V lookup: CDR1 SNHLY, CDR2 FYNNEI. The CDR3 runs 14 residues. V lost 6 bases, J lost 5 bases, and 6 bases stayed unmatched. CDR3 in DNA: TGTGCCAGCAGGGGGGGACTAGCGAGGGAGACCCAGTACTTC. Residues: CASRGGLARETQYF.

The chain employs TRBV7-2 and TRBJ2-7; the D is unclear. This CDR3 has 14 amino acids. CDR1 SGHTA and CDR2 FQGNSA come from the germline V gene. The V end was cut by 0 bases, the J end by 5 bases, with 11 bases between. Written as DNA, the CDR3 is TGTGCCAGCAGCTTAGCGCTTCTATACAACGAGCAGTACTTC. Residues: CASSLALLYNEQYF.

This chain connects TRBV19 to TRBJ1-1; D not certain. Per germline, CDR1 LNHDA and CDR2 SQIVND (reference sequence). This CDR3 is 14 amino acids long. Trimming removed 4 bases at V and 2 bases at J, with 11 bases between. This CDR3 is CASSSASPNTEAFF. The CDR3, as DNA: TGTGCCAGTAGTAGCGCATCCCCAAACACTGAAGCTTTCTTT. Drawing the rest from reference TRBV19 and TRBJ1-1, the complete variable domain is DGGITQSPKYLFRKEGQNVTLSCEQNLNHDAMYWYRQDPGQGLRLIYYSQIVNDFQKGDIAEGYSVSREKKESFPLTVTSAQKNPTAFYLCASSSASPNTEAFFGQGTRLTVV.

The rearrangement uses TRBV29-1 and TRBJ1-2; no reliable D call. Germline-derived CDR1 and CDR2 are SQVTM and ANQGSEA. The CDR3 runs to 11 residues. The ends were cut back, 5 bases at V and 2 bases at J, with 6 bases in the middle. CDR3 residues: CSVYGNYGYTF. In DNA, the CDR3 is TGCAGCGTTTACGGCAACTATGGCTACACCTTC.

The genes are TRBV27 and TRBJ1-2, with no clear D. CDR1 and CDR2 (germline): MNHEY, SMNVEV (reference sequence). This CDR3 has 15 amino acids. V lost 0 bases to trimming and J lost 6 bases, with 14 bases between them. The DNA for the CDR3 is TGTGCCAGCAGTTTATCGGGAGCGTATCGTAATGGCTACACCTTC. Protein: CASSLSGAYRNGYTF.

The V call is TRBV20-1, the J call TRBJ2-1, with D hard to call. This CDR3 has 11 residues. Trimming removed 5 bases at V and 9 bases at J, with 11 bases between. Germline CDR1 reads DFQATT; CDR2 reads SNEGSKA (reference sequence). The CDR3 nucleotides are TGCAGTGCTGGCCTGAGTGTTGAGCAGTTCTTC. Residues: CSAGLSVEQFF.

The sample holds one count of this clone. V is TRBV28 and J is TRBJ2-7, with D perhaps TRBD1 (6 bases). V was cut by 3 bases and J by 2 bases, with 14 bases left in between. This CDR3 comprises 15 residues. Germline values: CDR1 MDHEN, CDR2 SYDVKM. The DNA for the CDR3 is TGTGCCAGCAGTTTCTCTGCCGGGACACCCTACGAGCAGTACTTC. Its translation is CASSFSAGTPYEQYF. The full variable domain, rest sourced from reference TRBV28 and TRBJ2-7, is DVKVTQSSRYLVKRTGEKVFLECVQDMDHENMFWYRQDPGLGLRLIYFSYDVKMKEKGDIPEGYSVSREKKERFSLILESASTNQTSMYLCASSFSAGTPYEQYFGPGTRLTVT.

This clone was observed a handful of times. V is TRBV7-3 and J is TRBJ1-1; possibly TRBD1 for D (6 bases). The germline V and J ends were trimmed by 5 bases and 3 bases, with 13 bases remaining between them. CDR1 SGHTA and CDR2 FQGTGA come from the germline V gene. The CDR3 has 14 residues. This CDR3 reads CASSRRGPDTEAFF. The CDR3 DNA reads TGTGCCAGCAGCCGGCGGGGGCCAGACACTGAAGCTTTCTTT. Looking up the rest from reference TRBV7-3 and TRBJ1-1 gives the full variable domain: GAGVSQTPSNKVTEKGKYVELRCDPISGHTALYWYRQSLGQGPEFLIYFQGTGAADDSGLPNDRFFAVRPEGSVSTLKIQRTERGDSAVYLCASSRRGPDTEAFFGQGTRLTVV.

The chain joins TRBV4-2 to TRBJ2-7; the D is unclear. The CDR3 runs 12 residues. V was clipped by 5 bases and J by 6 bases, with 11 bases between them. In germline, CDR1 is LGHNA, CDR2 YNFKEQ. The CDR3 sequence: CASSLEGIEQYF. CDR3 bases: TGTGCCAGCAGCTTGGAAGGTATCGAGCAGTACTTC.